Listed here are 17 T cell receptor beta chains from one sample, sequenced in a study of somatic mutations in cytotoxic T cells in rheumatoid arthritis. TCRdb's copy holds only in-frame clones and misses some; the assay was immunoSEQ multiplex PCR. Among fewer than 20,000 clones listed, over 75% were seen once. Specimen: CD8+ T cells sorted from blood. The receptors here all came from an adult with rheumatoid arthritis.

The chain has TRBV10-3 and TRBJ1-1, with D perhaps matching TRBD1 (6 bases). V lost 0 bases and J 7 bases, leaving 12 bases between the germline ends. This CDR3 is 14 amino acids long. The germline CDR1 and CDR2 sequences are ENHRY and SYGVKD. The CDR3 bases are TGTGCCATCAGTGAGTCGTCAGGGGTTGGTGAAGCTTTCTTT. Residues: CAISESSGVGEAFF.

The chain couples TRBV4-2 to TRBJ2-7, with 9 bases lining up with TRBD1. Trimming cost V 0 bases and J 4 bases; bases outside gene matches: 10. In germline, CDR1 is LGHNA, CDR2 YNFKEQ. This CDR3 has 17 amino acids. CDR3 region: CASSQDWPGQGGYEQYF. The CDR3 region has the DNA TGTGCCAGCAGCCAAGATTGGCCGGGACAGGGTGGTTACGAGCAGTACTTC.

Details on this clone: Distinct nucleotide sequences in the sample also encode this CDR3. The V and J genes are TRBV20-1 and TRBJ2-5; unclear D gene. Germline loops: CDR1 DFQATT, CDR2 SNEGSKA (reference sequence). The CDR3 runs to 11 residues. Trimming pared 6 bases from V and 4 bases from J, leaving 9 bases between. The CDR3 DNA is TGCAGTGCCATCTGGGGAGAGACCCAGTACTTC. It encodes CSAIWGETQYF.

This clone appeared a few times. The chain carries TRBV4-1 and TRBJ2-7, with D possibly matching TRBD1 (6 bases). Germline CDR1 and CDR2: MGHRA and YSYEKL. The CDR3 runs 14 residues. V gave up 4 bases and J gave up 3 bases, with 13 bases separating them. This CDR3 reads CASSPAPQGYEQYF. The DNA for the CDR3 is TGCGCCAGCAGCCCAGCACCACAGGGCTACGAGCAGTACTTC.

V and J are TRBV10-3 and TRBJ1-1, with D tentatively TRBD1 (5 bases). Trimming removed 4 bases from V and 1 base from J, with 16 bases in between. The CDR3 consists of 16 residues. Germline values: CDR1 ENHRY, CDR2 SYGVKD. In DNA, the CDR3 is TGTGCCATCAGTGCCTCCTTACAGGATCCGAACACTGAAGCTTTCTTT. Encoded protein: CAISASLQDPNTEAFF.

The genes are TRBV6-1 and TRBJ1-2, with D uncertain. V was trimmed by 0 bases and J by 0 bases, leaving 11 bases between them. CDR3 size: 16 residues. Looked up from germline, CDR1 is MNHNS and CDR2 is SASEGT. CDR3 in amino acids: CASSEAPGSPNYGYTF. For the CDR3, the DNA is TGTGCCAGCAGTGAAGCGCCCGGGTCCCCTAACTATGGCTACACCTTC.

The V and J genes are TRBV10-3 and TRBJ2-5; D is perhaps TRBD2 (6 bases). Trimming removed 3 bases at V and 4 bases at J, with 9 bases between. The CDR3 totals 13 residues. Germline CDR1 ENHRY, CDR2 SYGVKD. The CDR3 DNA sequence: TGTGCCATCAGTGAAGTGGAGGGAGAGACCCAGTACTTC. This gives the protein CAISEVEGETQYF.

The J gene is TRBJ2-4, the V gene TRBV4-3; possibly TRBD1 or TRBD2 for D (5 bases each). CDR3 length: 11 residues. Germline loops: CDR1 LGHNA, CDR2 YSLEER. V was pared by 4 bases and J by 10 bases, with 8 bases between. In DNA, the CDR3 is TGCGCCAGCAGCCGGGGACCTATTCAGTACTTC. This encodes CASSRGPIQYF.

V usage is TRBV29-1 and J usage is TRBJ2-7; D perhaps matches TRBD2 (5 bases). The CDR3 length is 14 residues. V lost 1 base to trimming and J lost 2 bases, with 12 bases between them. CDR1 SQVTM and CDR2 ANQGSEA come from the germline V gene. CDR3 in DNA: TGCAGCGTTGAAGGGGGTCTAGCCCCCTACGAGCAGTACTTC. This translates into CSVEGGLAPYEQYF.

Only a few counts were recorded for this clone. The gene calls are TRBV5-6 and TRBJ1-1; 9 bases fit TRBD1. Unmatched junction bases numbered 2, after V lost 2 bases and J lost 3 bases. CDR1 is SGHDT and CDR2 is YYEEEE in the germline V gene. The CDR3 runs 14 residues. The CDR3 nucleotides are TGTGCCAGCAGCTTACAGGGGGCGGACACTGAAGCTTTCTTT. Translation: CASSLQGADTEAFF.

This clone was recorded a few times. This chain links TRBV6-5 with TRBJ1-6; D gene uncertain. Looked up from germline, CDR1 is MNHEY and CDR2 is SVGAGI. The V and J ends lost 2 bases and 9 bases respectively, with 11 bases between them. The CDR3 has 14 residues. CDR3 protein: CASSYLAESSPLHF. In nucleotides, the CDR3 is TGTGCCAGCAGTTACCTTGCGGAGAGTTCACCCCTCCACTTT.

The chain has TRBV6-5 and TRBJ2-5, with 9 nucleotides matching TRBD1. CDR1 MNHEY and CDR2 SVGAGI come from the germline V gene. The CDR3 extends over 16 amino acids. V lost 1 base to trimming and J lost 3 bases; unmatched junction nucleotides: 6. The CDR3 sequence is CASSYWGQGFEETQYF. In DNA, the CDR3 is TGTGCCAGCAGTTACTGGGGACAGGGCTTTGAAGAGACCCAGTACTTC.

The rearrangement links TRBV6-5 to TRBJ2-5, with D perhaps TRBD1 or TRBD2 (5 bases each). Looked up from germline, CDR1 is MNHEY and CDR2 is SVGAGI. V lost 2 bases to trimming and J lost 2 bases, with 12 bases between them. The CDR3 covers 15 residues. The CDR3 nucleotides are TGTGCCAGCAGTTACGCCGGGACGGAGCAAGAGACCCAGTACTTC. Translation gives CASSYAGTEQETQYF.

The chain employs TRBV7-9 and TRBJ2-2, with a tentative D call TRBD1 (5 bases). The V end was cut by 5 bases, the J end by 4 bases, with 14 bases between. The CDR3 extends over 15 amino acids. Germline lookup yields CDR1 SEHNR and CDR2 FQNEAQ (reference sequence). The CDR3 DNA reads as TGTGCCAGCAGCATCAGGGTTACTGGCACCGGGGAGCTGTTTTTT. Protein: CASSIRVTGTGELFF.

The V and J genes are TRBV6-6 and TRBJ1-1; D possibly corresponds to TRBD1 (6 bases). Trimming cost V 0 bases and J 0 bases, with 11 bases left between them. Germline V gene lookup returns CDR1 MNHNY and CDR2 SVGAGI (reference sequence). The CDR3 is 16 residues long. The CDR3 loop reads CASSYSWDIVNTEAFF. The CDR3 DNA is TGTGCCAGCAGTTACTCGTGGGACATAGTGAACACTGAAGCTTTCTTT.

The V gene is TRBV10-3, the J gene TRBJ2-1, with 15 bases fitting TRBD2. Per the germline V gene, CDR1 is ENHRY and CDR2 is SYGVKD. The J segment lost 0 bases and the V segment lost 10 bases, leaving 13 bases of the junction unmatched. This CDR3 region has 19 residues. CDR3 sequence (DNA): TGTGCCACCCTAGGACTAGCGGGAGGGCCCCAGAGCTCCTACAATGAGCAGTTCTTC. Translation gives CATLGLAGGPQSSYNEQFF.

The table lists this clone with a count of one. The gene calls are TRBV7-9 and TRBJ2-1; D tentatively fits TRBD1 or TRBD2 (5 bases each). The CDR3 is made up of 15 amino acids. Trimming stripped 7 bases from V and 1 base from J, with 14 bases between. The V gene's germline CDR1 is SEHNR and CDR2 FQNEAQ (reference sequence). CDR3 in amino acids: CASNGAGPSYNEQFF. CDR3 in DNA: TGTGCCAGCAATGGGGCGGGTCCATCCTACAATGAGCAGTTCTTC. The variable domain in full, completed from reference TRBV7-9 and TRBJ2-1, reads DTGVSQNPRHKITKRGQNVTFRCDPISEHNRLYWYRQTLGQGPEFLTYFQNEAQLEKSRLLSDRFSAERPKGSFSTLEIQRTEQGDSAMYLCASNGAGPSYNEQFFGPGTRLTVL.